This TCR beta chain was identified in a study of cytomegalovirus exposure and HLA in healthy donors. The sample holds one count of this clone. Its specificity is unknown. Both 60 Vbeta primers and 13 Jbeta primers went into the PCR. The repertoire was sequenced with immunoSEQ multiplex PCR; TCRdb's copy has only in-frame clones and lacks some. This table has more than 110,000 clones, around 84% appearing once. Study results and caveats: In all likelihood, a cluster of highly shared sequence variants was a sequencing artifact. In the analysis, some V segments, TRBV6-2 and TRBV6-3 included, were excluded as indistinguishable. Rare sequences made up most TCRs, while some public TCRs were found in many donors.

This CDR3 has 14 amino acids. Between the trimmed V and J ends, which lost 2 bases and 10 bases, there was a span of 14 bases. CDR1 is MDHEN and CDR2 is SYDVKM in the germline V gene. This TCR was sampled from a man aged 50 to 60 in good health and CMV-seronegative. The J gene is TRBJ1-4, the V gene TRBV28; tentative D call: TRBD1 (5 bases). The sequencing sample was made of PBMCs. The CDR3 sequence: CASSLTDNKGKLFF. The DNA for the CDR3 is TGTGCCAGCAGTTTAACGGACAACAAAGGAAAACTGTTTTTT.